The sequence of this T cell receptor (beta chain) was determined in a study of blood T cell repertoires in COVID-19. The germline CDR1 and CDR2 sequences are SNHLY and FYNNEI. This CDR3 region has 14 residues. V shed 4 bases and J shed 4 bases, with 13 bases lying between them. Libraries were prepared by immunoSEQ multiplex PCR; TCRdb keeps only in-frame clonotypes and omits some of them. Of approximately 56,000 clones listed, around 81% were seen once; the top ten hold 6.9%. The TCR sequence derives from a man aged 65-85 years with active COVID-19. What was sequenced was peripheral blood. The chain couples TRBV2 to TRBJ1-2; possible D gene TRBD1, 5 bases. CDR3 nucleotide sequence: TGTGCCAGCAGTGCGCAGGGAAACTTCTATGGCTACACCTTC. This codes for CASSAQGNFYGYTF.